The 29 T cell receptor beta chains below all came from one sample that was sequenced in a study of blood T cell repertoires in COVID-19. The repertoire was sequenced with immunoSEQ multiplex PCR; TCRdb's copy has only in-frame clones and lacks some. The table has 110,000 or so clones, more than 80% seen once. The sequenced sample consisted of peripheral blood. All receptors derive from a woman between 55 and 75 years old with COVID-19, enrolled during active disease.

The CDR3 region has the DNA TGTGCCAGCAGTCGTTTAGGGGGCGGGACTGAAGCTTTCTTT. Protein: CASSRLGGGTEAFF. The chain uses TRBV7-3 and TRBJ1-1, with 7 bases that match TRBD1. Germline V gene data show CDR1 as SGHTA and CDR2 as FQGTGA. The V and J ends lost 6 bases and 5 bases, in that order; junction bases with no gene match: 9. The CDR3 covers 14 residues.

This clone was picked up one time. V usage is TRBV5-1 and J usage is TRBJ1-6; 8 positions match TRBD1. This CDR3 spans 21 amino acids. J gave up 0 bases and V 0 bases, and 14 bases lay outside the gene matches. Germline assignment: CDR1 SGHRS and CDR2 YFSETQ. The CDR3 sequence: CASSLGGPGTGLSSYNSPLHF. Here the CDR3 DNA reads TGCGCCAGCAGCTTGGGGGGTCCCGGGACAGGCCTGAGCTCCTATAATTCACCCCTCCACTTT.

The rearrangement uses TRBV11-2 and TRBJ2-1, with D perhaps matching TRBD1 (6 bases). The CDR3 contains 17 residues. The germline V gene encodes CDR1 SGHAT and CDR2 FQNNGV. V gave up 5 bases and J gave up 8 bases, with 25 bases separating them. The CDR3 coding sequence is TGTGCCAGCAGCCGAAGGGCCAGGGCGGATGGGGGCGATGAGCAGTTCTTC. Residues: CASSRRARADGGDEQFF.

The chain combines TRBV6-5 with TRBJ2-2; possible D gene TRBD2, 6 bases. This CDR3 region has 13 residues. V lost 6 bases and J lost 7, with 12 bases in between. Per the germline V gene, CDR1 is MNHEY and CDR2 is SVGAGI. In DNA, the CDR3 is TGTGCCAGCAGCTCAGGGCGGGGCGGGGAGCTGTTTTTT. It yields the protein CASSSGRGGELFF.

The V gene is TRBV6-5, the J gene TRBJ1-1; TRBD1 aligns across 9 bases. The length of the CDR3 is 13 residues. V trimming: 6 bases; J trimming: 8 bases; junction bases outside the gene matches: 7. The germline CDR1 and CDR2 sequences are MNHEY and SVGAGI. The CDR3 region is CASSMTTGGEAFF. The CDR3 coding sequence is TGTGCCAGCAGCATGACCACAGGGGGCGAAGCTTTCTTT.

The chain has TRBV29-1 and TRBJ1-1; D is undetermined. V gave up 5 bases and J gave up 5 bases, with 12 bases separating them. CDR1 and CDR2 (germline): SQVTM, ANQGSEA. The CDR3 is 12 residues long. The CDR3 protein is CSVTVPGTEAFF. CDR3 nucleotide sequence: TGCAGCGTTACAGTCCCGGGGACTGAAGCTTTCTTT.

The rearrangement uses TRBV29-1 and TRBJ1-1; D may be TRBD1 (5 bases). This CDR3 is built from 14 residues. Trimming took 2 bases from V and 3 from J, leaving 13 bases between them. Germline V gene lookup returns CDR1 SQVTM and CDR2 ANQGSEA. CDR3 sequence (DNA): TGCAGCGTTGAACACAGGTTTGTGGACACTGAAGCTTTCTTT. This sequence encodes CSVEHRFVDTEAFF.

The gene calls are TRBV18 and TRBJ1-5; D is unclear. Trimming shortened V by 5 bases and J by 4 bases, and 12 bases separated the two germline ends. Germline CDR1 and CDR2: KGHSH and LQKENI. The CDR3 is 14 residues long. CDR3 DNA: TGTGCCAGCTCATCTGACATGCCGAATCAGCCCCAGCATTTT. Its protein product is CASSSDMPNQPQHF.

V is TRBV5-8 and J is TRBJ1-1, with D maybe TRBD1 (6 bases). Trimming took 4 bases from V and 2 from J, leaving 9 bases between them. Looked up from germline, CDR1 is SGHTS and CDR2 is YDEGEE. The CDR3 spans 13 residues. In DNA, the CDR3 is TGTGCCAGCAGCCGGACAGACAACACTGAAGCTTTCTTT. Residues: CASSRTDNTEAFF.

The V gene is TRBV19, the J gene TRBJ1-5; D call uncertain. This CDR3 has 14 residues. CDR1 and CDR2 (germline): LNHDA, SQIVND (reference sequence). V lost 5 bases and J lost 4, with 12 bases in between. The CDR3 is CASSATGENQPQHF. DNA of the CDR3: TGTGCCAGTAGTGCGACCGGAGAGAATCAGCCCCAGCATTTT. Complete variable domain (other parts from reference TRBV19 and TRBJ1-5): DGGITQSPKYLFRKEGQNVTLSCEQNLNHDAMYWYRQDPGQGLRLIYYSQIVNDFQKGDIAEGYSVSREKKESFPLTVTSAQKNPTAFYLCASSATGENQPQHFGDGTRLSIL.

This sequence joins TRBV19 and TRBJ1-2, with D possibly TRBD1 on 5 matching bases. Trimming removed 11 bases at V and 8 bases at J, with 27 bases between. The CDR3 is 15 amino acids. Germline V gene sequence: CDR1 LNHDA, CDR2 SQIVND (reference sequence). CDR3: CAVQDLRSHYQGYTF. The DNA of the CDR3 is TGTGCCGTACAGGACCTCCGGTCACACTATCAGGGCTACACCTTC.

This chain uses TRBV16 with TRBJ1-3; D ambiguous. In germline, CDR1 is KGHSY, CDR2 FQNENV. This CDR3 spans 15 amino acids. Trimming removed 4 bases at V and 0 bases at J, with 10 bases between. CDR3 region: CASSRTVISGNTIYF. DNA for the CDR3: TGTGCCAGCAGCCGTACAGTGATCTCTGGAAACACCATATATTTT.

The CDR3: CASSKSQGSTDTQYF. The CDR3 DNA follows: TGTGCCAGTAGTAAGTCCCAGGGAAGCACAGATACGCAGTATTTT. This chain uses TRBV19 with TRBJ2-3; D perhaps matches TRBD1 (5 bases). Germline CDR1 reads LNHDA; CDR2 reads SQIVND (reference sequence). The CDR3 is 15 amino acids. V was shortened by 4 bases and J by 0 bases, with 11 bases between the two germline ends.

The V gene is TRBV5-4, the J gene TRBJ1-1; D is possibly TRBD1 (6 bases). The length of the CDR3 is 13 residues. CDR1 SGHNT and CDR2 YYREEE come from the germline V gene (reference sequence). V was clipped by 8 bases and J by 7 bases, with 18 bases between them. CDR3 residues: CASTLTGQDEAFF. The CDR3 DNA follows: TGTGCCAGTACTTTAACAGGGCAGGATGAAGCTTTCTTT.

About this clone itself: In the same sample, other DNA sequences code for this CDR3. This chain links TRBV28 with TRBJ1-2, with D maybe TRBD1 (5 bases). This CDR3 is 13 amino acids long. The ends were cut back, 4 bases at V and 4 bases at J, with 10 bases in the middle. Germline lookup yields CDR1 MDHEN and CDR2 SYDVKM. In DNA, the CDR3 is TGTGCCAGCAGTTCCGGGCAGGGCTATGGCTACACCTTC. It translates to CASSSGQGYGYTF.

The chain carries TRBV16 and TRBJ1-4; D remains unclear. Germline V lookup: CDR1 KGHSY, CDR2 FQNENV. This CDR3 is 14 amino acids long. The V end was cut by 1 base, the J end by 8 bases, with 11 bases between. The CDR3 loop reads CASSQFSGLEKLFF. The CDR3 DNA follows: TGTGCCAGCAGCCAATTTAGCGGCCTGGAAAAACTGTTTTTT.

V gene TRBV20-1 combines with J gene TRBJ2-7; weak D call: TRBD1 (6 bases). Germline lookup yields CDR1 DFQATT and CDR2 SNEGSKA (reference sequence). This CDR3 comprises 14 residues. Trimming stripped 3 bases from V and 3 bases from J, with 15 bases between. In nucleotides, the CDR3 is TGCAGTGCTAGTGATACAGGGCCCAGCTACGAGCAGTACTTC. Translated, it gives CSASDTGPSYEQYF.

For this clone: This sample also contains other DNA sequences that code for the same CDR3. The gene calls are TRBV10-3 and TRBJ1-2; 7 positions match TRBD1. Germline V CDR1 and CDR2: ENHRY, SYGVKD. CDR3 length equals 14 residues. The ends lost 2 bases at V and 2 bases at J; junction bases unmatched: 2. CDR3 loop: CAISEDRANYGYTF. As DNA, the CDR3 is TGTGCCATCAGTGAGGACAGGGCCAACTATGGCTACACCTTC.

The V call is TRBV5-1, the J call TRBJ2-2; D remains ambiguous. Deletions cut 2 bases from V and 0 bases from J, with 8 bases between. Germline CDR1 reads SGHRS; CDR2 reads YFSETQ. The length of the CDR3 is 15 residues. The CDR3 DNA reads as TGCGCCAGCAGCTTCGCAGGCGCGAACACCGGGGAGCTGTTTTTT. Encoded protein: CASSFAGANTGELFF.

The V and J genes are TRBV25-1 and TRBJ1-4, with 8 bases identical to TRBD1. The V gene's germline CDR1 is MGHDK and CDR2 SYGVNS. The V and J ends lost 6 bases and 0 bases, in that order; junction bases with no gene match: 9. CDR3 length: 17 residues. CDR3 region: CASSETGDFATNEKLFF. The CDR3 region has the DNA TGTGCCAGCAGCGAGACAGGGGATTTTGCAACTAATGAAAAACTGTTTTTT.

Only one count was recorded for this clone. The chain links TRBV24-1 to TRBJ1-1; D uncertain. V lost 4 bases and J 7 bases, leaving 6 bases between the germline ends. CDR1 is KGHDR, CDR2 SFDVKD, per germline. The CDR3 sequence is 11 residues long. The CDR3 here is CATSDAGEAFF. In nucleotides, the CDR3 is TGTGCCACCAGTGACGCAGGTGAAGCTTTCTTT.

This clone has only a few counts. The V call is TRBV5-4, the J call TRBJ2-5; a possible D gene is TRBD2 (5 bases). Germline CDR1 is SGHNT and CDR2 is YYREEE (reference sequence). Trimming shortened V by 5 bases and J by 7 bases, and 12 bases separated the two germline ends. This CDR3 contains 12 residues. CDR3 sequence: CASSREDLTQYF. In nucleotides, the CDR3 is TGTGCCAGCAGTCGGGAAGATCTGACCCAGTACTTC.

The chain is built from TRBV7-8 and TRBJ1-1, with D possibly matching TRBD1 (5 bases). Trimming pared 0 bases from V and 4 bases from J, leaving 12 bases between. The CDR3 has 15 amino acids. Germline CDR1 reads SGHVS; CDR2 reads FQNEAQ. CDR3 bases: TGTGCCAGCAGCTTAGCGCAGGGAATGGGCACTGAAGCTTTCTTT. Translation: CASSLAQGMGTEAFF.

The chain links TRBV4-2 to TRBJ1-1; possibly TRBD1 for D (6 bases). V shed 2 bases and J shed 4 bases, with 26 bases lying between them. Germline CDR1 is LGHNA and CDR2 is YNFKEQ. This CDR3 is 19 amino acids long. The CDR3 is CASSQISKTGEEGLTEAFF. CDR3 bases: TGTGCCAGCAGCCAAATTTCCAAGACAGGTGAAGAAGGGCTCACTGAAGCTTTCTTT.

The rearrangement uses TRBV4-3 and TRBJ2-3; 8 positions match TRBD2. J lost 5 bases, V lost 0 bases, and 13 bases had no gene match. CDR3 size: 18 residues. Germline V gene lookup returns CDR1 LGHNA and CDR2 YSLEER. The CDR3 nucleotides are TGCGCCAGCAGCCAAGATCGGGTCGCGGGGGGCTATGGAGATACGCAGTATTTT. Its protein product is CASSQDRVAGGYGDTQYF.

The chain carries TRBV2 and TRBJ2-7; D perhaps matches TRBD2 (5 bases). Trimming shortened V by 5 bases and J by 2 bases, and 10 bases separated the two germline ends. This CDR3 is built from 13 residues. From germline, CDR1 is SNHLY and CDR2 FYNNEI. CDR3 residues: CASSRAGPYEQYF. In DNA, the CDR3 is TGTGCCAGCAGTCGTGCGGGCCCCTACGAGCAGTACTTC.

The chain couples TRBV18 to TRBJ2-1; 8 bases match TRBD1. CDR3 size: 14 residues. Germline CDR1 KGHSH, CDR2 LQKENI. The trim removed 2 bases at V and 6 bases at J, leaving 3 bases unmatched. CDR3 coding DNA: TGTGCCAGCTCACCAGGACAGGGAGCCAATGAGCAGTTCTTC. The encoded protein is CASSPGQGANEQFF.

This chain links TRBV4-3 with TRBJ1-1; 9 bases are shared with TRBD1. Germline V gene lookup returns CDR1 LGHNA and CDR2 YSLEER. The CDR3 totals 19 residues. Germline trimming cut 0 bases from V and 0 bases from J; bases unmatched to any gene: 11. This CDR3 is CASSQETTGGDFMNTEAFF. CDR3 DNA: TGCGCCAGCAGCCAAGAGACGACAGGGGGGGATTTTATGAACACTGAAGCTTTCTTT.

This sequence joins TRBV4-2 and TRBJ2-2; D is undetermined. Germline assignment: CDR1 LGHNA and CDR2 YNFKEQ. V lost 0 bases and J 5 bases, leaving 4 bases between the germline ends. The CDR3 runs to 13 residues. The CDR3: CASSQERTGELFF. DNA of the CDR3: TGTGCCAGCAGCCAAGAGAGGACCGGGGAGCTGTTTTTT.